This TCR beta chain is drawn from a study of radiation and T cells in renal cell carcinoma. Study details: Nephrectomy followed 15 Gy stereotactic body radiation by 4 weeks.

Sequenced by immunoSEQ multiplex PCR; TCRdb stores in-frame clones only, minus some. The sample lists roughly 150,000 clones; about 87% were seen once. Time point of the sample: baseline pretreatment blood. This sample's treatment: 15 Gy SBRT to primary tumor, nephrectomy 4 weeks later. The source material was blood, sampled from a patient whose treatment included radiotherapy and nephrectomy. The clonotype was recovered from a woman in her 70s with renal cell carcinoma.

The CDR3 here is CASSLSTGNTIYF. The CDR3 bases are TGTGCCAGCAGTTTGAGTACTGGAAACACCATATATTTT. The chain couples TRBV6-6 to TRBJ1-3; D uncertain. This CDR3 has 13 amino acids. CDR1 is MNHNY and CDR2 is SVGAGI in the germline V gene (reference sequence). V lost 4 bases and J lost 2, with 6 bases in between.